This record covers a single T cell receptor beta chain. Its antigen is unknown. These data are taken from a study of vaccination effects on CD4 cells after COVID-19. Before sequencing took place, the ViraFEST assay used viral peptide pools to expand antigen-specific CD4+ T cells. CD4+ T cell isolation took place after less than 13 days of culture. Participants received two doses of either the BNT162b2 or mRNA-1273 vaccine. Vaccinated recipients, who were negative for nucleocapsid antibodies, had no history of SARS-CoV-2 infection. Half the medium was replaced with IL-2 medium on days 3 and 7. Profiling relied on immunoSEQ multiplex PCR, and the TCRdb table lists in-frame clones only, not all of them. Found here are about 14,000 clones, about two thirds of them singletons; the top ten hold 8% to 10%. CDR1 and CDR2 from the germline V gene are KGHSH and LQKENI. Trimming shortened V by 6 bases and J by 0 bases, and 14 bases separated the two germline ends. The CDR3 spans 16 residues.

This rearrangement joins TRBV18 to TRBJ2-2; D perhaps matches TRBD2 (5 bases). This sequence was found in a human donor who received a COVID-19 vaccine. The material sequenced was CD4+ T cells from PBMCs cultured with SARS-CoV-2 spike peptides, taken after COVID-19 vaccination. The CDR3 nucleotides are TGTGCCAGCTCCCCGGGGTCCGGGACGAACACCGGGGAGCTGTTTTTT. It translates to CASSPGSGTNTGELFF.